Listed below are T cell receptor beta chains from one sample, sequenced in a study of T cell responses to AZD1222 COVID-19 vaccine. Produced via immunoSEQ multiplex PCR; TCRdb's table is partial and in-frame only. The sample lists more than 100,000 clones; 85% to 90% were seen once. The sequences come from peripheral blood, collected on day 0 of AZD1222 vaccination. The receptors were sampled from an adult in good health. CDR3s include the opening cysteine and the closing phenylalanine or tryptophan. D genes are given only for firm matches. Clone size is stated in some rows and not others, as once, few, many or a class when expanded.

CASSLLSEGGYNSPLHF,TGTGCCAGCAGTTTACTCTCGGAGGGGGGGTATAATTCACCCCTCCACTTT,medium-sized,TRBJ1-6,.,TRBV27
CASSSPWTVSNQPQHF,TGTGCCAGCAGTTCCCCTTGGACAGTTAGCAATCAGCCCCAGCATTTT,.,TRBJ1-5,.,TRBV6-2/TRBV6-3
CASSEEEDSGGYGYTF,TGTGCCAGCAGTGAAGAAGAGGACTCGGGGGGCTATGGCTACACCTTC,few,TRBJ1-2,.,TRBV6-1
CASSSSDRGYSGNTIYF,TGTGCCAGCAGTTCCTCTGACAGGGGCTACTCTGGAAACACCATATATTTT,few,TRBJ1-3,TRBD1,TRBV28
CASSVGPGELFF,TGTGCCAGCAGCGTAGGCCCCGGGGAGCTGTTTTTT,.,TRBJ2-2,.,TRBV9
CASTSRDGRSYNEQFF,TGTGCCAGCACATCGAGAGACGGACGCTCCTACAATGAGCAGTTCTTC,.,TRBJ2-1,.,TRBV3-1/TRBV3-2
CASSLVASRQETQYF,TGTGCCAGCAGCTTAGTTGCCAGCAGACAAGAGACCCAGTACTTC,.,TRBJ2-5,.,TRBV7-9
CASSKTSGGSYEQYF,TGTGCCAGCAGCAAAACTAGCGGGGGTTCCTACGAGCAGTACTTC,.,TRBJ2-7,TRBD2,TRBV3-1/TRBV3-2
CASSRGTGREQFF,TGTGCCAGCAGCCGAGGGACAGGCAGGGAGCAGTTCTTC,.,TRBJ2-1,TRBD1,TRBV3-1/TRBV3-2
CAWSVLAGAFTGELFF,TGTGCCTGGAGTGTACTGGCGGGGGCCTTCACCGGGGAGCTGTTTTTT,.,TRBJ2-2,.,TRBV30
CASSLGTALGNTIYF,TGCGCCAGCAGCTTGGGTACAGCACTTGGAAACACCATATATTTT,once,TRBJ1-3,.,TRBV5-1
CAISERGINQPQHF,TGTGCCATCAGTGAGAGGGGTATAAATCAGCCCCAGCATTTT,.,TRBJ1-5,.,TRBV10-3
CAIGQNNEQFF,TGTGCCATCGGGCAGAACAATGAGCAGTTCTTC,.,TRBJ2-1,.,TRBV10-3
CASSFGGNTEAFF,TGCGCCAGCAGCTTCGGGGGGAACACTGAAGCTTTCTTT,once,TRBJ1-1,.,TRBV5-1
CASSALRGGQPQHF,TGTGCCAGCAGTGCCCTGAGGGGAGGTCAGCCCCAGCATTTT,.,TRBJ1-5,.,TRBV2
CASTKQGATNEKLFF,TGTGCCAGTACTAAACAGGGCGCAACTAATGAAAAACTGTTTTTT,.,TRBJ1-4,.,TRBV19
CASRTSGIGNEQFF,TGTGCCAGCAGAACTAGCGGGATCGGAAATGAGCAGTTCTTC,.,TRBJ2-1,TRBD2,TRBV27
CSVGAGTNNEQFF,TGCAGCGTTGGAGCCGGGACCAATAATGAGCAGTTCTTC,.,TRBJ2-1,.,TRBV29-1
CASSLSSYEQYF,TGTGCCAGCAGCCTAAGCTCCTACGAGCAGTACTTC,.,TRBJ2-7,.,TRBV11-2
CASSQADRGVSYEQYF,TGCGCCAGCAGCCAAGCCGACAGGGGGGTGTCCTACGAGCAGTACTTC,.,TRBJ2-7,TRBD1,TRBV4-1
CASSPGTANEQFF,TGTGCCAGCTCACCAGGCACGGCCAATGAGCAGTTCTTC,.,TRBJ2-1,.,TRBV18
CASRAPSGSGSYEQYF,TGTGCCAGCAGGGCCCCGTCCGGTAGCGGGAGCTACGAGCAGTACTTC,.,TRBJ2-7,TRBD2,TRBV6-4
CATLGGDSYNEQFF,TGTGCCACCCTAGGGGGGGACTCCTACAATGAGCAGTTCTTC,.,TRBJ2-1,.,TRBV7-9
CATSDPGGYGYTF,TGTGCCACCAGTGATCCAGGGGGGTATGGCTACACCTTC,.,TRBJ1-2,TRBD1,TRBV24-1
CASSPTGAHYEQYF,TGTGCCAGCAGCCCTACAGGGGCCCACTACGAGCAGTACTTC,.,TRBJ2-7,TRBD1,TRBV7-9
CASSESLRGGIPYEQYF,TGCGCCAGCAGTGAGTCGTTACGAGGAGGCATTCCCTACGAGCAGTACTTC,.,TRBJ2-7,.,TRBV10-2
CASSLDGQGGYQPQHF,TGCGCCAGCAGCTTGGATGGGCAGGGAGGCTATCAGCCCCAGCATTTT,.,TRBJ1-5,.,TRBV5-1
CASSLQQGGSYEQYF,TGTGCCAGCAGTTTACAGCAAGGAGGATCCTACGAGCAGTACTTC,.,TRBJ2-7,.,TRBV27
CAAGSNSRRNTGELFF,TGTGCCGCGGGGTCCAATTCGCGGAGGAACACCGGGGAGCTGTTTTTT,.,TRBJ2-2,.,TRBV7-9
CASSLTSGPSSYEQYF,TGTGCCAGCAGTTTGACTAGCGGGCCTAGCTCCTACGAGCAGTACTTC,.,TRBJ2-7,TRBD2,TRBV28
CASSLTGAGTGELFF,TGTGCCAGCAGCTTGACAGGGGCAGGCACCGGGGAGCTGTTTTTT,.,TRBJ2-2,TRBD1,TRBV7-3
CASRGGGVQPGEQYF,TGCGCCAGCAGGGGAGGGGGTGTCCAGCCAGGCGAGCAGTACTTC,.,TRBJ2-7,.,TRBV10-1
CSARRGPEQFF,TGCAGTGCCCGGCGGGGACCCGAGCAGTTCTTC,.,TRBJ2-1,.,TRBV20-1
CASSQDGAGPPNYGYTF,TGCGCCAGCAGCCAAGACGGGGCAGGCCCCCCCAACTATGGCTACACCTTC,.,TRBJ1-2,.,TRBV4-3
CASAWEEDQPQHF,TGTGCCAGCGCGTGGGAAGAAGATCAGCCCCAGCATTTT,once,TRBJ1-5,.,TRBV19
CASSPGEIREQYF,TGTGCCAGCTCACCAGGGGAAATAAGGGAGCAGTACTTC,few,TRBJ2-7,.,TRBV18
CASRGALLSYEQYF,TGTGCCAGCAGGGGGGCCTTACTTTCCTACGAGCAGTACTTC,.,TRBJ2-7,.,TRBV13
CASSLGAMATNEKLFF,TGCGCCAGCAGCTTGGGGGCAATGGCAACTAATGAAAAACTGTTTTTT,.,TRBJ1-4,.,TRBV5-1
CASSEGLAGRSYNEQFF,TGTGCCAGCAGTGAAGGGTTAGCGGGTCGCTCCTACAATGAGCAGTTCTTC,.,TRBJ2-1,TRBD2,TRBV2
CASSIIGGGTGELFF,TGTGCCAGCAGCATAATTGGGGGCGGCACCGGGGAGCTGTTTTTT,.,TRBJ2-2,.,TRBV7-9
CASTYLGQGKETQYF,TGTGCCAGCACTTATCTTGGGCAGGGGAAAGAGACCCAGTACTTC,.,TRBJ2-5,.,TRBV27
CASSRDYEQYF,TGTGCCAGCAGCCGAGACTACGAGCAGTACTTC,.,TRBJ2-7,.,TRBV28
CASTQGQGSYGYTF,TGTGCCAGCACCCAGGGCCAGGGCAGCTATGGCTACACCTTC,.,TRBJ1-2,.,TRBV13
CASSIERRQGSYGYTF,TGTGCCAGTAGTATAGAGCGAAGACAGGGGAGTTATGGCTACACCTTC,few,TRBJ1-2,TRBD1,TRBV19
CASRDGQYSNQPQHF,TGTGCCAGTAGGGACGGACAATATAGCAATCAGCCCCAGCATTTT,.,TRBJ1-5,.,TRBV19
CASLYGTGGSGGAFF,TGTGCCAGCCTTTACGGGACAGGGGGCTCTGGAGGGGCTTTCTTT,.,TRBJ1-1,TRBD1,TRBV28
CASSYLWQPQHF,TGTGCCAGCAGTTACCTGTGGCAGCCCCAGCATTTT,.,TRBJ1-5,.,TRBV6-5
CASSASSGGYIQYF,TGTGCCAGCAGCGCCTCTAGCGGGGGGTACATTCAGTACTTC,.,TRBJ2-4,TRBD2,TRBV11-1
CSASGKTGHTEAFF,TGCAGCGCTTCCGGGAAAACAGGGCACACTGAAGCTTTCTTT,.,TRBJ1-1,.,TRBV29-1
CASSITGLNEQFF,TGTGCCAGTAGTATAACAGGTCTTAATGAGCAGTTCTTC,.,TRBJ2-1,.,TRBV19
CASSYSREGNYEQYF,TGTGCCAGCAGTTACTCCCGGGAGGGAAACTACGAGCAGTACTTC,.,TRBJ2-7,TRBD2,TRBV6-5
CASSPENSYNEQFF,TGTGCCAGCAGCCCCGAAAACTCCTACAATGAGCAGTTCTTC,few,TRBJ2-1,.,TRBV14
CASSPQAGGLSYNEQFF,TGTGCCAGCAGCCCCCAAGCGGGGGGCCTCTCCTACAATGAGCAGTTCTTC,.,TRBJ2-1,TRBD2,TRBV7-2
CSVEDRRGGEQYF,TGCAGCGTTGAAGATCGGCGGGGAGGCGAGCAGTACTTC,once,TRBJ2-7,.,TRBV29-1
CASSPRTGEGYTF,TGTGCCAGCAGCCCCCGGACAGGGGAAGGCTACACCTTC,.,TRBJ1-2,TRBD1,TRBV7-2